Following are 12 T cell receptor beta chains from one sample sequenced in a study of Ad26.COV2.S vaccination and SARS-CoV-2 variants. Only in-frame clones appear in the TCRdb table, and some are missing; sequencing was by immunoSEQ multiplex PCR. The sample records about 320,000 clones, roughly 80% being singletons. The treatment: roughly 18 received Ad26.COV2.S at low or high dose, single or two shots; roughly five received placebo; per-sample allocation not given. On day 63 after the first injection, vaccine and placebo recipients gave samples. Specimen: peripheral blood, collected in a trial of Ad26.COV2.S vaccine versus placebo. The receptors shown here come from a person between 18 and 59 years old who received the Ad26.COV2.S COVID-19 vaccine or a placebo.

The CDR3: CASTRGQWNSPLHF. As DNA, the CDR3 is TGTGCCAGCACCCGGGGACAGTGGAATTCACCCCTCCACTTT. The chain is built from TRBV7-9 and TRBJ1-6, with 7 bases lining up with TRBD1. CDR1 is SEHNR, CDR2 FQNEAQ, per germline (reference sequence). The CDR3 totals 14 residues. With V trimmed by 7 bases and J by 7 bases, 7 bases remained unmatched.

The J gene is TRBJ2-3, the V gene TRBV11-1; weak D call: TRBD2 (6 bases). This CDR3 is built from 12 residues. V was clipped by 5 bases and J by 5 bases, with 8 bases between them. Germline V CDR1 and CDR2: SGHAT, FQDESV (reference sequence). CDR3 DNA sequence: TGTGCCAGCAGCCCGGGACTAGATACGCAGTATTTT. As protein: CASSPGLDTQYF.

This chain links TRBV7-9 with TRBJ1-2; TRBD1 might be the D (5 bases). The CDR3 totals 12 residues. CDR1 is SEHNR and CDR2 is FQNEAQ in the germline V gene (reference sequence). Trimming left V 5 bases short and J 4 bases short, with 8 bases between. As DNA, the CDR3 is TGTGCCAGCAGCCAGGGCCCCTATGGCTACACCTTC. As protein: CASSQGPYGYTF.

The chain recombines TRBV2 with TRBJ2-7; the D gene is possibly TRBD1 (6 bases). This CDR3 spans 11 amino acids. The germline CDR1 and CDR2 sequences are SNHLY and FYNNEI. Between the trimmed V and J ends, which lost 11 bases and 4 bases, there was a span of 12 bases. The chain's CDR3 is CAVTTGYEQYF. The CDR3 DNA follows: TGTGCCGTGACTACAGGGTACGAGCAGTACTTC. Together with reference TRBV2 and TRBJ2-7, the CDR3 gives the full variable domain: EPEVTQTPSHQVTQMGQEVILRCVPISNHLYFYWYRQILGQKVEFLVSFYNNEISEKSEIFDDQFSVERPDGSNFTLKIRSTKLEDSAMYFCAVTTGYEQYFGPGTRLTVT.

This clone was seen just once. This sequence joins TRBV6-1 and TRBJ1-1; no definite D call. Germline V gene data show CDR1 as MNHNS and CDR2 as SASEGT. V shed 1 base and J shed 1 base, with 4 bases lying between them. CDR3 length: 13 residues. The CDR3 DNA reads TGTGCCAGCAGTGAAGTTAGGAACACTGAAGCTTTCTTT. Protein product: CASSEVRNTEAFF.

The V gene is TRBV5-6, the J gene TRBJ2-2, with a weak D call TRBD1 (5 bases). CDR1 is SGHDT, CDR2 YYEEEE, per germline. V lost 3 bases and J lost 1, with 10 bases in between. This CDR3 contains 15 residues. The CDR3 loop reads CASSSWGLNTGELFF. Here the CDR3 DNA reads TGTGCCAGCAGCTCGTGGGGCCTGAACACCGGGGAGCTGTTTTTT.

The J gene is TRBJ1-4, the V gene TRBV20-1, with D unclear. V lost 7 bases and J lost 8, with 5 bases in between. Per the germline V gene, CDR1 is DFQATT and CDR2 is SNEGSKA (reference sequence). The CDR3 runs 9 residues. The CDR3 DNA is TGCAGTGGAAGGGAAAAACTGTTTTTT. Amino acids: CSGREKLFF.

This clone was picked up a small number of times. This rearrangement joins TRBV10-3 to TRBJ1-1; 7 bases map to TRBD1. Germline V lookup: CDR1 ENHRY, CDR2 SYGVKD. V gave up 11 bases and J gave up 2 bases; unmatched junction bases: 14. The CDR3 is 15 residues long. The DNA of the CDR3 is TGTGCCTCCGCTGGGACAGTTGGGGGAAACACTGAAGCTTTCTTT. Translating gives CASAGTVGGNTEAFF.

The rearrangement links TRBV24-1 to TRBJ2-5; 9 bases fit TRBD1. The trim removed 5 bases at V and 2 bases at J, leaving 5 bases unmatched. CDR1 is KGHDR and CDR2 is SFDVKD in the germline V gene. This CDR3 is built from 15 residues. DNA of the CDR3: TGTGCCACCAGTGGAGCAGGGACAGGGCAAGAGACCCAGTACTTC. This encodes CATSGAGTGQETQYF.

This clone was detected once. The genes are TRBV5-6 and TRBJ1-3, with D possibly matching TRBD1 (5 bases). V gave up 4 bases and J gave up 4 bases, with 9 bases separating them. The CDR3 loop spans 13 amino acids. Germline CDR1 reads SGHDT; CDR2 reads YYEEEE. The CDR3 sequence: CASSRDRGNTIYF. As DNA, the CDR3 is TGTGCCAGCAGCCGGGACCGAGGAAACACCATATATTTT.

The CDR3 loop reads CASSLRYEQFF. In nucleotides, the CDR3 is TGTGCCAGCAGCTTAAGATATGAGCAGTTCTTC. The chain links TRBV7-6 to TRBJ2-1; D is unclear. This CDR3 is built from 11 residues. The ends were cut back, 2 bases at V and 8 bases at J, with 4 bases in the middle. CDR1 and CDR2 from the germline V gene are SGHVS and FNYEAQ.

The rearrangement links TRBV6-5 to TRBJ1-6, with 9 bases fitting TRBD1. The J segment lost 8 bases and the V segment lost 5 bases, leaving 7 bases of the junction unmatched. Per the germline V gene, CDR1 is MNHEY and CDR2 is SVGAGI. The CDR3 is 15 residues long. CDR3 sequence reads: CASSLGGQGDSPLHF. CDR3 in DNA: TGTGCCAGCAGTCTAGGGGGACAGGGTGATTCACCCCTCCACTTT.